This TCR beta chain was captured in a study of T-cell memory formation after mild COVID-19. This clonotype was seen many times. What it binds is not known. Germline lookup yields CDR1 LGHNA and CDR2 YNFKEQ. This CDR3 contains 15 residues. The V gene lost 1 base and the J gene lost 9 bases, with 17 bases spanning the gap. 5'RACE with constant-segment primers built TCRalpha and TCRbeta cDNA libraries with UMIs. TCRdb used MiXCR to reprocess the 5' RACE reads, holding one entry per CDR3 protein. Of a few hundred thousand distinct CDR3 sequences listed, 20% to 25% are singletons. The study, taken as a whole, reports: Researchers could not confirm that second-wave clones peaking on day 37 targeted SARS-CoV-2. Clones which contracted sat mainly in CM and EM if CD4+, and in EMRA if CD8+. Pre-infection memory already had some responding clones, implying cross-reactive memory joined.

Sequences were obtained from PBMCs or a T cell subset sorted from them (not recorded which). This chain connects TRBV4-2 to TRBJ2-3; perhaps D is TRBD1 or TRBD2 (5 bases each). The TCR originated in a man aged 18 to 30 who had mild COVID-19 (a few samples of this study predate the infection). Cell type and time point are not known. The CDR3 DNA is TGTGCCAGCAGCCAAGTTGAGCAGGGAGAAGGCACGCAGTATTTT. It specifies CASSQVEQGEGTQYF.